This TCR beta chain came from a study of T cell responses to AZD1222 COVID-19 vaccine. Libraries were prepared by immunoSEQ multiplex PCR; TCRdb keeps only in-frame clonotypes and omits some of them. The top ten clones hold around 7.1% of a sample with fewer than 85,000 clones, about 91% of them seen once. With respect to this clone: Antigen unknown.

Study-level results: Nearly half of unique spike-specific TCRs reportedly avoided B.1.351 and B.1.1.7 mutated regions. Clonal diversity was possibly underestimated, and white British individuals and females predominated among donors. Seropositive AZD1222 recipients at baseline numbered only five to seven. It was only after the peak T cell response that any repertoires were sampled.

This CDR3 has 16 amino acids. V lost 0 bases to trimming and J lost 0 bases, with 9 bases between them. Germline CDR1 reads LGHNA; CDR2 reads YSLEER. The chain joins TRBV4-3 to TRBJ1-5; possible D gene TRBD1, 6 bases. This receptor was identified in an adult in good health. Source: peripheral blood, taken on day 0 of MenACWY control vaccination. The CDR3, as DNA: TGCGCCAGCAGCCAAGATGTAGGGGGTAGCAATCAGCCCCAGCATTTT. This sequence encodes CASSQDVGGSNQPQHF.